The rows below give T cell receptor beta chains drawn from one sample of a study of blood T cells in healthy people across ages. Each CDR3 protein gets one entry after TCRdb re-called the 5' RACE reads with MiXCR. The sample carries roughly 830,000 distinct CDR3 sequences, 60% to 80% recorded once. Sequencing used blood. These receptor sequences come from a man aged 25 to 45 in good health. The CDR3 runs from the conserved cysteine through the conserved F or W. D genes are given only for firm matches. The size field is filled for only some rows; it gives once, few, many or a size class.

d_call,j_call,v_call,clone_size,cdr3_aa,cdr3_nt
-,TRBJ2-6,TRBV6-1,few,CASSGGAQRSGANVLTF,TGTGCCAGCAGTGGCGGAGCCCAACGGTCTGGGGCCAACGTCCTGACTTTC
-,TRBJ1-2,TRBV27,-,CASSPKLRGYGYTF,TGTGCCAGCAGTCCAAAACTGAGGGGCTATGGCTACACCTTC
TRBD2,TRBJ2-5,TRBV20-1,-,CSARSYGGAQETQYF,TGCAGTGCTAGATCCTACGGGGGGGCGCAAGAGACCCAGTACTTC
TRBD2,TRBJ2-1,TRBV7-3,-,CASSSSGGDYNEQFF,TGTGCCAGCAGCTCTAGCGGGGGGGACTACAATGAGCAGTTCTTC
-,TRBJ2-5,TRBV20-1,-,CSARTPGETQYF,TGCAGTGCTAGAACCCCCGGGGAGACCCAGTACTTC
TRBD2,TRBJ2-1,TRBV15,-,CATSRDKRGYYNEQFF,TGTGCCACCAGCAGAGATAAGCGGGGGTACTACAATGAGCAGTTCTTC
-,TRBJ2-2,TRBV6-2/TRBV6-3,few,CASRGAGGELFF,TGTGCCAGCAGGGGAGCAGGCGGGGAGCTGTTTTTT
TRBD1,TRBJ2-1,TRBV5-1,-,CASSYLGGNGQFF,TGCGCCAGCAGCTACCTAGGGGGCAATGGGCAGTTCTTC
TRBD1,TRBJ2-1,TRBV28,-,CASSLGGQGMAEQFF,TGTGCCAGCAGTTTAGGTGGACAGGGCATGGCTGAGCAGTTCTTC
-,TRBJ2-2,TRBV4-3,once,CASSQGRGELFF,TGCGCCAGCAGCCAAGGGCGTGGAGAGCTGTTTTTT
TRBD2,TRBJ2-1,TRBV6-2/TRBV6-3,few,CASSYQASGNEQFF,TGTGCCAGCAGTTACCAAGCTAGCGGTAATGAGCAGTTCTTC
-,TRBJ2-7,TRBV9,-,CASSRDGSSYEQYF,TGTGCCAGCAGTAGGGACGGCAGCTCCTACGAGCAGTACTTC
-,TRBJ2-7,TRBV6-2/TRBV6-3,-,CASSSEARDMGYEQYF,TGTGCCAGCAGTTCAGAGGCGCGGGACATGGGGTACGAGCAGTACTTC
-,TRBJ1-6,TRBV7-8,-,CASSLVSDINSPLHF,TGTGCCAGCAGCTTAGTCTCGGACATTAATTCACCCCTCCACTTT
TRBD1,TRBJ2-7,TRBV5-1,few,CASSSRGQGPYEQYF,TGCGCCAGCAGCTCAAGGGGACAGGGGCCCTACGAGCAGTACTTC
-,TRBJ2-7,TRBV13,few,CASSFSGSEQYF,TGTGCCAGCAGCTTCTCGGGAAGCGAGCAGTACTTC
-,TRBJ2-1,TRBV10-3,-,CAINLGTQRDEQFF,TGTGCCATCAATTTGGGGACTCAGCGGGATGAGCAGTTCTTC
-,TRBJ2-1,TRBV9,-,CASSPRVGGVLRDEQFF,TGTGCCAGCAGCCCCCGCGTTGGTGGGGTCCTAAGGGATGAGCAGTTCTTC
-,TRBJ2-3,TRBV3-1,-,CASSHWGDTDTQYF,TGTGCCAGCAGCCATTGGGGGGACACAGATACGCAGTATTTT
TRBD2,TRBJ2-1,TRBV5-1,-,CASSLWEGNEQFF,TGCGCCAGCAGCTTGTGGGAGGGGAATGAGCAGTTCTTC
-,TRBJ2-1,TRBV6-5,few,CASSYGQQETQFF,TGTGCCAGCAGTTATGGACAGCAAGAGACCCAGTTCTTC
-,TRBJ2-1,TRBV5-1,-,CASSLISGDIDEQFF,TGCGCTAGCAGCTTAATATCGGGGGATATAGATGAGCAGTTCTTC
-,TRBJ2-7,TRBV5-1,few,CASKRAIGGSAYEQYF,TGCGCCAGCAAAAGGGCCATTGGGGGGTCCGCCTACGAGCAGTACTTC
TRBD2,TRBJ2-1,TRBV4-1,-,CASSPKTSGGVYNEQFF,TGCGCCAGCAGCCCTAAGACTAGCGGGGGCGTGTACAATGAGCAGTTCTTC
-,TRBJ2-1,TRBV9,-,CASSVGLGTTPYNERFF,-
TRBD2,TRBJ2-5,TRBV3-1,-,CASSQGGLGGGEETQYF,TGTGCCAGCAGCCAAGGGGGCCTTGGCGGGGGAGAAGAGACCCAGTACTTC
TRBD2,TRBJ2-7,TRBV9,once,CASSVGGAHTYEQYF,TGTGCCAGCAGCGTCGGGGGGGCCCACACCTACGAGCAGTACTTC
-,TRBJ2-3,TRBV5-1,-,CASSETIRDTQYF,TGCGCCAGCTCAGAGACAATTAGAGATACGCAGTATTTT
-,TRBJ2-5,TRBV9,-,CASSVSHEQYF,TGTGCCAGCAGCGTATCACATGAGCAGTACTTC
-,TRBJ2-7,TRBV6-2/TRBV6-3,-,CASSYSRNGILSYEQYF,TGTGCCAGCAGTTACTCGAGGAACGGGATCCTCTCCTACGAGCAGTACTTC
-,TRBJ2-7,TRBV20-1,many,CSARDQGGISYEQYF,TGCAGTGCTAGAGATCAAGGGGGAATTTCCTACGAGCAGTACTTC
TRBD2,TRBJ2-7,TRBV7-8,-,CASSLAGTSGNEQYF,TGTGCCAGCAGCTTAGCAGGGACTAGCGGCAACGAGCAGTACTTC
-,TRBJ2-7,TRBV9,-,CASSVRGATYEQYF,TGTGCCAGCAGCGTAAGGGGAGCTACCTACGAGCAGTACTTC
-,TRBJ2-5,TRBV15,-,CATSREPDQETQYF,TGTGCCACCAGCAGAGAGCCAGACCAAGAGACCCAGTACTTC
TRBD1,TRBJ2-5,TRBV12-3/TRBV12-4,few,CASSRGQDLETQYF,TGTGCCAGCAGCCGGGGACAGGACCTGGAGACCCAGTACTTC
TRBD2,TRBJ2-1,TRBV6-2/TRBV6-3,few,CASSDAGTSDYNEQFF,TGTGCCAGCAGTGACGCCGGGACTAGCGACTACAATGAGCAGTTCTTC
-,TRBJ2-5,TRBV10-3,-,CAISESTSQETQYF,TGTGCCATCAGTGAGTCGACCTCCCAAGAGACCCAGTACTTC
-,TRBJ1-5,TRBV5-1,-,CASSPVAGDNQPQHF,TGCGCCAGCAGCCCTGTGGCCGGGGACAATCAGCCCCAGCATTTT
-,TRBJ2-1,TRBV5-1,-,CASSSHPAGANNEQFF,TGCGCCAGCAGCTCCCATCCTGCGGGGGCCAACAATGAGCAGTTCTTC
TRBD1,TRBJ1-1,TRBV29-1,-,CSVEVASGQGKAFF,TGCAGCGTTGAAGTGGCCTCGGGACAGGGAAAAGCTTTCTTT
-,TRBJ2-5,TRBV6-2/TRBV6-3,-,CASSYLVGTNDEETQYF,TGTGCCAGCAGTTATCTTGTGGGGACCAACGACGAGGAGACCCAGTACTTC
-,TRBJ2-7,TRBV20-1,-,CSAREAFEQYF,TGCAGTGCTAGAGAAGCATTCGAGCAGTACTTC
-,TRBJ2-5,TRBV3-1,-,CASLGDTSPETQYF,TGTGCCAGTCTAGGAGACACATCCCCAGAGACCCAGTACTTC
-,TRBJ2-5,TRBV27,-,CASSLSWVGSQETQYF,TGTGCCAGCAGTTTATCCTGGGTCGGGTCTCAAGAGACCCAGTACTTC
TRBD1,TRBJ1-5,TRBV2,-,CASSAGGVKPQHF,TGTGCCAGCAGTGCAGGGGGGGTTAAGCCCCAGCATTTT
TRBD2,TRBJ2-6,TRBV27,-,CASRPLGGSSSSGANVLTF,TGTGCCAGCAGGCCGCTGGGGGGGAGCTCATCCTCTGGGGCCAACGTCCTGACTTTC
TRBD1,TRBJ2-5,TRBV20-1,few,CSAPDRVVGYQETQYF,TGCAGTGCCCCGGACAGGGTGGTGGGGTACCAAGAGACCCAGTACTTC
TRBD1,TRBJ2-5,TRBV4-3,few,CASSQDRGLSQETQYF,TGCGCCAGCAGCCAAGACAGGGGGCTCAGCCAAGAGACCCAGTACTTC
TRBD1,TRBJ1-6,TRBV3-1,-,CASSRDRVYSSPLHF,TGTGCCAGCAGCCGCGACAGGGTCTACAGTTCACCCCTCCACTTT
TRBD2,TRBJ2-3,TRBV7-8,-,CASSLGLAGGSWVRDTQYF,TGTGCCAGCAGCTTGGGACTAGCGGGGGGGAGTTGGGTTAGAGATACGCAGTATTTT
-,TRBJ2-1,TRBV12-3/TRBV12-4,-,CASTLYNEQFF,TGTGCCAGCACCCTTTACAATGAGCAGTTCTTC
TRBD1,TRBJ1-4,TRBV6-2/TRBV6-3,-,CASSYARGQRNEKLFF,TGTGCCAGCAGTTACGCAAGGGGACAGCGAAATGAAAAACTGTTTTTT
-,TRBJ2-5,TRBV12-3/TRBV12-4,few,CASSRDFTETQYF,TGTGCCAGCAGTCGGGACTTTACGGAGACCCAGTACTTC
TRBD1,TRBJ2-3,TRBV5-8,-,CASSLQQGAVDTQYF,TGTGCCAGCAGCTTGCAACAGGGGGCGGTAGATACGCAGTATTTT